A selection of T cell receptor beta chains follows, all from one sample in a study of blood T cell repertoires in COVID-19. The repertoire was sequenced with immunoSEQ multiplex PCR; TCRdb's copy has only in-frame clones and lacks some. The repertoire holds approximately 180,000 clones, with under 90% as singletons. Source material: peripheral blood. These receptors all stem from a person between 65 and 79 years old with COVID-19, enrolled during active disease. Each CDR3 is given with its conserved first and last residue. The order of the fields is D gene, V gene, J gene, clone size, CDR3 protein, CDR3 DNA. D genes are given only for firm matches. Expanded clones are given a class, and other clones once, few, many or no size at all.

.,TRBV6-6,TRBJ2-7,.,CASSWGGDLKYEQYF,TGTGCCAGCAGCTGGGGCGGGGATCTGAAGTACGAGCAGTACTTC
TRBD1,TRBV11-2,TRBJ2-7,.,CASSPQGAQYYEQYF,TGTGCCAGCAGCCCACAGGGGGCTCAGTACTACGAGCAGTACTTC
.,TRBV6-1,TRBJ2-2,few,CASSEVLATGELFF,TGTGCCAGCAGTGAAGTGTTAGCCACCGGGGAGCTGTTTTTT
TRBD2,TRBV5-4,TRBJ2-7,.,CASSYSGTSREQYF,TGTGCCAGCAGCTATTCCGGGACTAGTCGCGAGCAGTACTTC
.,TRBV19,TRBJ2-4,.,CASSIMAGVKNIQYF,TGTGCCAGTAGTATTATGGCAGGGGTCAAAAACATTCAGTACTTC
TRBD1,TRBV5-4,TRBJ2-7,.,CASSNGQGNYEQYF,TGTGCCAGTAGCAATGGACAGGGGAACTACGAGCAGTACTTC
TRBD1,TRBV7-3,TRBJ2-7,once,CASSLGSGGIYEQYF,TGTGCCAGCAGCTTAGGGTCAGGGGGAATCTACGAGCAGTACTTC
.,TRBV5-8,TRBJ2-7,.,CASSLKGGDISYEQYF,TGTGCCAGCAGCTTGAAGGGGGGGGATATATCCTACGAGCAGTACTTC
TRBD2,TRBV10-2,TRBJ2-1,once,CASGGRFYNEQFF,TGCGCCAGCGGCGGGAGGTTCTACAATGAGCAGTTCTTC
TRBD1,TRBV28,TRBJ1-5,.,CASSPGQEIQPQHF,TGTGCCAGCAGTCCGGGACAGGAGATCCAGCCCCAGCATTTT
.,TRBV27,TRBJ1-1,.,CASSLRGQYTEAFF,TGTGCCAGCAGTTTAAGGGGACAATACACTGAAGCTTTCTTT
.,TRBV6-1,TRBJ1-6,.,CASSEAGGAVISYNSPLHF,TGTGCCAGCAGTGAAGCGGGGGGGGCAGTTATCTCCTATAATTCACCCCTCCACTTT
.,TRBV11-2,TRBJ1-2,few,CASSPRRVDGYTF,TGTGCCAGCAGCCCCCGCCGGGTGGATGGCTACACCTTC
.,TRBV9,TRBJ2-1,once,CASSVRSGVTYNEQFF,TGTGCCAGCAGCGTAAGGTCAGGGGTTACGTACAATGAGCAGTTCTTC
.,TRBV4-1,TRBJ2-2,.,CASSQATGTTNTGELFF,TGCGCCAGCAGCCAAGCCACAGGGACTACGAACACCGGGGAGCTGTTTTTT
.,TRBV11-2,TRBJ1-5,.,CASSLGVRGSHVNQPQHF,TGTGCCAGCAGCTTAGGAGTCAGAGGCTCGCACGTCAATCAGCCCCAGCATTTT
TRBD1,TRBV15,TRBJ1-2,.,CATSEGANYGYTF,TGTGCCACCAGCGAGGGGGCCAACTATGGCTACACCTTC
.,TRBV6-1,TRBJ1-2,once,CASSEVWQGFDYTF,TGTGCCAGCAGTGAAGTGTGGCAGGGGTTCGACTACACCTTC
TRBD1,TRBV20-1,TRBJ1-2,.,CSGPPGQGYTF,TGCAGTGGGCCCCCGGGACAGGGGTACACCTTC
.,TRBV14,TRBJ2-7,once,CASSQDPDTDTYEQYF,TGTGCCAGCAGCCAAGATCCGGACACGGACACCTACGAGCAGTACTTC
.,TRBV18,TRBJ1-5,.,CASSPGTGNQPQHF,TGTGCCAGCTCACCCGGAACAGGAAATCAGCCCCAGCATTTT
.,TRBV13,TRBJ1-1,.,CASSLGGQMNTEAFF,TGTGCCAGCAGCTTAGGTGGACAGATGAACACTGAAGCTTTCTTT
TRBD2,TRBV6-4,TRBJ2-7,.,CASGGSSYEQYF,TGTGCCAGCGGCGGGAGCTCCTACGAGCAGTACTTC
.,TRBV7-2,TRBJ2-2,.,CASSPRRGGRPGELFF,TGTGCCAGCAGCCCAAGGAGGGGGGGGCGCCCCGGGGAGCTGTTTTTT
TRBD2,TRBV9,TRBJ2-2,.,CASSVGLAGGTGELFF,TGTGCCAGCAGCGTAGGACTAGCGGGGGGGACCGGGGAGCTGTTTTTT
TRBD1,TRBV15,TRBJ1-5,.,CATSWGQNNQPQHF,TGTGCCACCAGCTGGGGACAGAACAATCAGCCCCAGCATTTT